This TCR beta chain was documented in a study of regulatory T cells in long-lasting Graves disease. Background on the study: For under 3 months, newly diagnosed Graves' patients had been taking antithyroid drugs.

The CDR3 length is 14 residues. CDR1 and CDR2 (germline): SGHRS, YFSETQ. Time point reported: newly diagnosed GD, antithyroid drugs for less than 3 months. Generation of the TCR library employed RNA extracted from PBMCs. This clonotype appeared many times. Compared with germline, one end of the junction differs, possibly owing to a read error. Library construction for TCR beta used iRepertoire HTBI primers and Arm-PCR of CDR3 regions. TCRdb used MiXCR to reprocess the multiplex PCR reads, holding one entry per CDR3 protein. The sample includes 500,000 or so distinct CDR3 sequences, about 15% of them seen just once. This sample also appeared in a second study, on T cells in Graves' hyperthyroidism and ophthalmopathy. As that report states: Recently diagnosed hyperthyroidism of less than 2 months' duration affected patients aged 18 to 65.

The sequencing used peripheral blood mononuclear cells (PBMCs), collected at new diagnosis, from a patient treated with antithyroid drugs. This receptor was identified in a middle-aged woman with Graves disease. The chain recombines TRBV5-1 with TRBJ2-7, with no clear D. The CDR3, as DNA: TGTGCCAGCAGCTTAGAAGTAGCTTCCTACGAGCAGTACTTC. Its translation is CASSLEVASYEQYF.